This TCR beta chain is from a study of T cells after yellow fever vaccination. Study-wide findings and caveats: Post-booster repertoires contained most primary-vaccination clones again (about 95% CD4, about 90% CD8).

This CDR3 is built from 14 residues. The V and J ends lost 10 bases and 2 bases, in that order; junction bases with no gene match: 7. Germline V gene sequence: CDR1 ENHRY, CDR2 SYGVKD. A universal primer site and UMIs were added as TCR cDNA was made by 5'RACE template switching. TCRdb re-called the 5' RACE reads with MiXCR, one entry per CDR3 protein. Of a few hundred thousand distinct CDR3 sequences listed, 6% to 7.5% were seen once; the top ten hold roughly 0.9%. The table lists this clonotype with a few counts. The antigen is not known. This receptor was obtained from a man aged 25-40 years who received the YFV17D yellow fever vaccine. The chain joins TRBV10-3 to TRBJ2-1; TRBD1 matches at 8 bases. Source: CD4+ T cells sorted from PBMCs, taken 15 days after the yellow fever booster vaccination. The CDR3 nucleotides are TGTGCCACTGGACAGGGAGGACCCTACAATGAGCAGTTCTTC. Protein product: CATGQGGPYNEQFF.